This TCR beta chain was sequenced for a study of CD8+ T cells in alopecia areata. Study-wide findings and caveats: Amid tofacitinib therapy, many expanded lesional clones stayed present in scalp and blood.

The treatment: oral pan-JAK inhibitor, 5-10 mg twice daily. RNA, once extracted, was reverse transcribed into cDNA for use as the sequencing template. Here immunoSEQ multiplex PCR was the method, and the copy in TCRdb shows in-frame clones only, minus some. The table has about 200,000 clones, over 45% seen once. As to this clone: What it binds is not known.

The CDR3 is 13 amino acids. Trimming cost V 8 bases and J 6 bases; bases outside gene matches: 6. Per the germline V gene, CDR1 is SNHLY and CDR2 is FYNNEI. Sequences were derived from CD4+ T cells sorted from blood, sampled at week 24, from a patient treated with tofacitinib. The rearrangement uses TRBV2 and TRBJ1-5; TRBD1 matches at 8 bases. This sequence was found in a human donor with alopecia areata. CDR3 loop: CASVTGVGQPQHF. CDR3 DNA sequence: TGTGCCAGCGTGACAGGGGTCGGTCAGCCCCAGCATTTT.